This T cell receptor beta chain was captured by sequencing in a study of blood T cell repertoires in COVID-19 (dated by TCRdb to the early 2020s). Notes on the research overall: Samples covering the acute and convalescent phases of COVID-19 were provided by collaborators in the United States, Italy and Spain. The prospective study material was composed of cDNA or gDNA derived from T cells, B-cell-depleted T cells, or PBMCs. Deeply sampled blood TCRbeta repertoires from subjects exposed to, actively infected with, or recovered from COVID-19 were included in the dataset. The repertoires were released in a freely available public database meant as a resource for research on the immune response to SARS-CoV-2. The samples were drawn from the first 160 participants of the ongoing ImmuneRACE study and from some 1,300 subjects provided by 6 global collaborators. Sample metadata almost always included a de-identified subject ID, COVID-19 status, age in years and sex. Where available, HLA class I and class II types were taken from metadata supplied by the sample provider and were not determined by assay-based typing. Study-level results and caveats: How much clinical and demographic metadata was included differed by source and by participant, and the metadata was provided uncurated.

Collaborating institutions collected whole blood in K2EDTA tubes following their own protocols. For TCRbeta analysis, collaborators shipped samples as frozen whole blood, isolated PBMCs, or DNA extracted from either of those sample types. To note about this clone: This clone's antigen is unknown. No qualities accompany the bases; no much larger clone lies one base away.

TCRbeta CDR3 regions were amplified from genomic DNA by means of the immunoSEQ Assay, a bias-controlled multiplex PCR. The authors' pipeline ran thus. Nucleated cell counts per sample were estimated from amplification of reference gene primers within the assay. To quantify the absolute abundance of each unique TCRbeta CDR3 rearrangement, sequence reads were collapsed and filtered. For each sample, productive Simpson clonality was calculated as the square root of Simpson's diversity index over productive rearrangements. TCRdb carries this immuneACCESS record with in-frame sequences only. Its versions omit some clonotypes, under half of them owing to an unresolved V gene in the studies checked, with the rest unexplained. V and J calls plus clone size are reproduced from that table; the DNA served to infer D and trimming. The sample records more than 100,000 clones, about nine tenths of which are singletons. The top ten constitute about 4.5% of the sample.

Sequences were obtained from peripheral blood. This sequence originates from a man in his forties with acute or convalescent COVID-19.

The CDR3 here reads CASSDPEGTGGNTEAFF. The DNA is as follows: TGTGCCAGCAGTGACCCTGAAGGGACAGGGGGGAACACTGAAGCTTTCTTT. This sequence uses TRBV2 and TRBJ1-1, with 11 middle bases fitting TRBD1. The CDR3 has 17 amino acids, counting the end cysteine and phenylalanine. Of the read, only the CDR3 DNA is kept; its 51 bases are in frame from base 1. Relative to germline, V is missing 3 bases and J is missing 1 base, with 7 bases of the junction outside any gene match. CDR1 and CDR2, per the germline V gene, are SNHLY and FYNNEI.